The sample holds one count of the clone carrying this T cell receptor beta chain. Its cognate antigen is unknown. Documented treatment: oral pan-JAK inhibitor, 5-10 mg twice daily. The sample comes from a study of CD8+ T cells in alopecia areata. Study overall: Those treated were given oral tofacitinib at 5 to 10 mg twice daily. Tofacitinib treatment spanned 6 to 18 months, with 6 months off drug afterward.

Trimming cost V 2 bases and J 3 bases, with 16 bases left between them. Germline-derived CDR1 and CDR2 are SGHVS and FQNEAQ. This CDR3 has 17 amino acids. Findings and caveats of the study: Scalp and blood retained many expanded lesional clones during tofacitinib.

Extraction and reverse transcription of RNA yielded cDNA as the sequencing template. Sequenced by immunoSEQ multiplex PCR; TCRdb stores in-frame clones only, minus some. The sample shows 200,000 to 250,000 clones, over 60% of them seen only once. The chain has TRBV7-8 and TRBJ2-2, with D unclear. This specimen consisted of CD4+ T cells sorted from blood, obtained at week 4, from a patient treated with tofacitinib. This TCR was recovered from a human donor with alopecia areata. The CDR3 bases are TGTGCCAGCAGCTTACCCCCCGGGCTCTCTTACACCGGGGAGCTGTTTTTT. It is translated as CASSLPPGLSYTGELFF.